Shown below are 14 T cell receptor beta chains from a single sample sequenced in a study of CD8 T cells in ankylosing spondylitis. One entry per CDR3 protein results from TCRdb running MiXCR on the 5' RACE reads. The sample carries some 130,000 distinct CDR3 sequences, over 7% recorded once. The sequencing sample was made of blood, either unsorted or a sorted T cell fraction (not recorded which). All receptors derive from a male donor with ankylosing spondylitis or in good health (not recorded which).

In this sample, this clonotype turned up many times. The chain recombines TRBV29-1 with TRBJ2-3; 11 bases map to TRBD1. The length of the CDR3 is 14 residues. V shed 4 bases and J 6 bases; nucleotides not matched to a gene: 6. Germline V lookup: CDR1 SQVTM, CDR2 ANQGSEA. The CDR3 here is CSVVGGQGADTQYF. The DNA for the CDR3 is TGCAGCGTTGTGGGTGGACAGGGGGCGGATACGCAGTATTTT.

The CDR3 is CSAQDRDDLGAKNIQYF. The DNA for the CDR3 is TGCAGTGCCCAAGACCGCGACGATTTGGGCGCCAAAAACATTCAGTACTTC. The V gene is TRBV20-1, the J gene TRBJ2-4; unclear D gene. Germline V gene lookup returns CDR1 DFQATT and CDR2 SNEGSKA (reference sequence). This CDR3 has 17 amino acids. V was clipped by 6 bases and J by 1 base, with 22 bases between them.

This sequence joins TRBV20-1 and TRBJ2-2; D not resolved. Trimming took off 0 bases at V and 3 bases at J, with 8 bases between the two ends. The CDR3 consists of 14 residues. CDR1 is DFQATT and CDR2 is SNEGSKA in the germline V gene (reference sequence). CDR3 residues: CSAREGSHTGELFF. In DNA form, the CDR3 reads TGCAGTGCTAGAGAGGGGTCGCACACCGGGGAGCTGTTTTTT.

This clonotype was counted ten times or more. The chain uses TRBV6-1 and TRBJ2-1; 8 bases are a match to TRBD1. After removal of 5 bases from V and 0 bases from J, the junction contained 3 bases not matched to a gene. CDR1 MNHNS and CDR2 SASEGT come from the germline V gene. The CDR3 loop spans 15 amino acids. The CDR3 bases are TGTGCCAGCAGTAGACAGGGGAGCTCCTACAATGAGCAGTTCTTC. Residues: CASSRQGSSYNEQFF.

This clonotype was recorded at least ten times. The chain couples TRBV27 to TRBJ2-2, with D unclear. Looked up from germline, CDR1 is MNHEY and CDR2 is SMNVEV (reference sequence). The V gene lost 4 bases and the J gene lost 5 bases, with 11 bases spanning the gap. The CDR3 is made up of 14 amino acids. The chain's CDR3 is CASSWVVTTGELFF. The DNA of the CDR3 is TGTGCCAGCAGTTGGGTCGTTACGACCGGGGAGCTGTTTTTT.

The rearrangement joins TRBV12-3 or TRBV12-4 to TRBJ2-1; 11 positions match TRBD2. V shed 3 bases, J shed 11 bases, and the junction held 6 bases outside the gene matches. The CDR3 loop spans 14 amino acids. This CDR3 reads CASSLQLAGAQQFF. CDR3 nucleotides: TGTGCCAGCAGTTTGCAACTAGCGGGAGCCCAGCAGTTCTTC.

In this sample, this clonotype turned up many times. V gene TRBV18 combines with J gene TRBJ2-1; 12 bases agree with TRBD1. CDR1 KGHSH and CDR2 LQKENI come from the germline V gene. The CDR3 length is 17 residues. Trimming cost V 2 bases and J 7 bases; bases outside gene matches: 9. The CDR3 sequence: CASSPDTGTGGWNEQFF. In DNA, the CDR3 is TGTGCCAGCTCACCAGATACCGGGACAGGGGGCTGGAATGAGCAGTTCTTC.

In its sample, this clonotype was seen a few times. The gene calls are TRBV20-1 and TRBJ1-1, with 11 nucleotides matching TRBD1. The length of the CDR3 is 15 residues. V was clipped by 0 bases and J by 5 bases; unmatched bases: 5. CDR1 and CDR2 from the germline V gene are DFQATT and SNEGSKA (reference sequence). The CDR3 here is CSARDPGQGGTEAFF. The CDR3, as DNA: TGCAGTGCTAGAGATCCGGGACAGGGGGGTACTGAAGCTTTCTTT.

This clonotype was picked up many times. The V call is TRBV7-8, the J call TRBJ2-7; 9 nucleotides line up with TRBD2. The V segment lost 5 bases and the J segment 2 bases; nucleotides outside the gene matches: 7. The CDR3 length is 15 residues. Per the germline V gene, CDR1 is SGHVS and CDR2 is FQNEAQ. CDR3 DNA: TGTGCCAGCAGCCCTCTAGCGGGATACGCCTACGAGCAGTACTTC. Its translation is CASSPLAGYAYEQYF.

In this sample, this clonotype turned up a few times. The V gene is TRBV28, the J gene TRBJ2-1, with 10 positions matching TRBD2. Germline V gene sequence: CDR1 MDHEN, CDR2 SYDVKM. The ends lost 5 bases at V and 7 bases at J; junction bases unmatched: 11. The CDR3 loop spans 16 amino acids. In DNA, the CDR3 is TGTGCCAGCAGTCCGGTAGGGCTAGCGGGGGTGAATGAGCAGTTCTTC. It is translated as CASSPVGLAGVNEQFF.

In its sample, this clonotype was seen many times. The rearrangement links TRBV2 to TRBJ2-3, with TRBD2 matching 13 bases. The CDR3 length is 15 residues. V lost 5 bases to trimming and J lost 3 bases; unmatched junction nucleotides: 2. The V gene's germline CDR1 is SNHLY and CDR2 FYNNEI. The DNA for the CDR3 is TGTGCCAGCAGTTGGACTAGCGGGAGTACAGATACGCAGTATTTT. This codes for CASSWTSGSTDTQYF.

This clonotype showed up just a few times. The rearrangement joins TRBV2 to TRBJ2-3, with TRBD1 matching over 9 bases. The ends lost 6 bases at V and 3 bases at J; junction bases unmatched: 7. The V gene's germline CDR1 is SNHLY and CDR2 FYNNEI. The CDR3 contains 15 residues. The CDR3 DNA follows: TGTGCCAGCAGGGGACAGGGTCTCGGAACAGATACGCAGTATTTT. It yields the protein CASRGQGLGTDTQYF.

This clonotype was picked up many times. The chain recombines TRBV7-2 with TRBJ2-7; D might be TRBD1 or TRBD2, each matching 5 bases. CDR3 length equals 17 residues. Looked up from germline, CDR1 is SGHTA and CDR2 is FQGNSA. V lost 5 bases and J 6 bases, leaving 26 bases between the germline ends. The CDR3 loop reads CASSRNIGTAGTGEQYF. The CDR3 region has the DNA TGTGCCAGCAGCAGAAACATCGGGACGGCAGGTACTGGCGAGCAGTACTTC.

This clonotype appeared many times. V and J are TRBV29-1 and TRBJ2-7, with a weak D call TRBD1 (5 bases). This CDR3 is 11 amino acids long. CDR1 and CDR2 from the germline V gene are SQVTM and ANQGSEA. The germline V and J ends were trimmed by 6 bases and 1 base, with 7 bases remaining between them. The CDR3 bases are TGCAGCGTCCGACAGTCCTACGAGCAGTACTTC. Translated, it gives CSVRQSYEQYF.